The table lists the clone carrying this T cell receptor beta chain with a count of one. The CDR3 has 15 amino acids. From germline, CDR1 is MGHRA and CDR2 YSYEKL. The trim removed 8 bases at V and 0 bases at J, leaving 6 bases unmatched. This sample was taken from a study of blood T cell repertoires in COVID-19. About the research overall: Samples representing acute and convalescent COVID-19 were sourced from the United States, Italy and Spain. From T cells, B-cell-depleted T cells, or PBMCs came the material, which was cDNA or gDNA.

Only in-frame clones appear in the TCRdb table, and some are missing; sequencing was by immunoSEQ multiplex PCR. Of around 300,000 clones detected, approximately 90% appear once; the ten largest clones hold 3% to 4.5%. Source material: peripheral blood. The chain is built from TRBV4-1 and TRBJ1-3, with 8 bases that match TRBD1. The receptor was isolated from a woman aged 40-49 years with acute or convalescent COVID-19. The CDR3 DNA sequence: TGCGCCAGCCGACAGGGGACCCGCTCTGGAAACACCATATATTTT. Its protein product is CASRQGTRSGNTIYF.